Following are 21 T cell receptor beta chains from one sample sequenced in a study of T cell responses to AZD1222 COVID-19 vaccine. The assay was immunoSEQ multiplex PCR, and TCRdb's table has in-frame clones only and misses some. Here the sample spans 17,000 or so clones, nearly 90% being singletons. The sample was peripheral blood, taken 28 days after the second AZD1222 dose. The receptors here all came from an adult who received the AZD1222 COVID-19 vaccine.

This clone was counted between two and nine times. The chain is built from TRBV4-2 and TRBJ2-2, with 8 bases lining up with TRBD2. The J segment lost 7 bases and the V segment lost 4 bases, leaving 8 bases of the junction unmatched. CDR3 length: 15 amino acids. The germline gives CDR1 LGHNA, CDR2 YNFKEQ. The CDR3 DNA follows: TGTGCCAGCAGCCTCCGACTAGCGACGGGCGGGGAGCTGTTTTTT. The encoded protein is CASSLRLATGGELFF.

V usage is TRBV25-1 and J usage is TRBJ1-2, with 7 bases fitting TRBD1. The CDR3 covers 13 residues. V shed 4 bases, J shed 7 bases, and the junction held 6 bases outside the gene matches. CDR1 is MGHDK and CDR2 is SYGVNS in the germline V gene. CDR3 protein: CASSAQGVGGYTF. Written as DNA, the CDR3 is TGTGCCAGCAGTGCCCAGGGGGTTGGTGGCTACACCTTC.

The J gene is TRBJ2-2, the V gene TRBV10-3; TRBD1 might be the D (6 bases). The germline gives CDR1 ENHRY, CDR2 SYGVKD. The V gene lost 10 bases and the J gene lost 5 bases, with 20 bases spanning the gap. CDR3 size: 15 residues. CDR3 residues: CATNSPQQGTGELFF. In DNA, the CDR3 is TGTGCCACCAATTCTCCTCAACAGGGAACCGGGGAGCTGTTTTTT.

The rearrangement links TRBV5-5 to TRBJ2-2, with TRBD1 identical over 7 bases. Trimming at V came to 3 bases and at J to 4 bases, leaving 6 bases not matched to a gene. The CDR3 is 15 amino acids. Per the germline V gene, CDR1 is SGHKS and CDR2 is YYEKEE (reference sequence). In DNA, the CDR3 is TGTGCCAGCAGCTCTCGACAGGGAAGCACCGGGGAGCTGTTTTTT. Translation: CASSSRQGSTGELFF.

The rearrangement uses TRBV29-1 and TRBJ1-2, with TRBD1 as a possible D gene (5 bases). CDR1 SQVTM and CDR2 ANQGSEA come from the germline V gene. CDR3 length: 12 amino acids. Trimming left V 4 bases short and J 4 bases short, with 10 bases between. CDR3 region: CSVGGGVYGYTF. In DNA form, the CDR3 reads TGCAGCGTTGGGGGGGGAGTCTATGGCTACACCTTC.

CDR3 amino acids: CASSLNPGTPNTEAFF. CDR3 sequence (DNA): TGCGCCAGCAGCTTGAATCCCGGGACACCGAACACTGAAGCTTTCTTT. This chain links TRBV5-1 with TRBJ1-1; D possibly corresponds to TRBD1 (6 bases). Trimming left V 1 base short and J 1 base short, with 14 bases between. The CDR3 runs to 16 residues. Germline values: CDR1 SGHRS, CDR2 YFSETQ.

J is TRBJ2-3 and V is TRBV27; D is possibly TRBD2 (5 bases). The CDR3 totals 15 residues. Germline V lookup: CDR1 MNHEY, CDR2 SMNVEV (reference sequence). V lost 3 bases and J lost 3, with 13 bases in between. The CDR3 bases are TGTGCCAGCAGTTTGAGAAGTGGGAGTACAGATACGCAGTATTTT. Its translation is CASSLRSGSTDTQYF.

The chain recombines TRBV24-1 with TRBJ1-1; D is undetermined. The CDR3 covers 11 residues. Trimming cost V 3 bases and J 8 bases, with 6 bases left between them. From germline, CDR1 is KGHDR and CDR2 SFDVKD. CDR3 in DNA: TGTGCCACCAGTGATGGGCCCGAAGCTTTCTTT. Encoded protein: CATSDGPEAFF.

The V gene is TRBV30, the J gene TRBJ2-7; perhaps TRBD1 as D (6 bases). Looked up from germline, CDR1 is GTSNPN and CDR2 is SVGIG (reference sequence). This CDR3 is built from 12 residues. V lost 5 bases and J lost 2, with 10 bases in between. CDR3 DNA sequence: TGTGCCTGGGGCGCAGGGGCCTACGAGCAGTACTTC. Protein sequence: CAWGAGAYEQYF. Using reference TRBV30 and TRBJ2-7 for the parts outside the CDR3, the full variable domain is SQTIHQWPATLVQPVGSPLSLECTVEGTSNPNLYWYRQAAGRGLQLLFYSVGIGQISSEVPQNLSASRPQDRQFILSSKKLLLSDSGFYLCAWGAGAYEQYFGPGTRLTVT.

This rearrangement joins TRBV9 to TRBJ2-3; 10 bases agree with TRBD2. This CDR3 comprises 16 residues. Germline-derived CDR1 and CDR2 are SGDLS and YYNGEE. V shed 3 bases, J shed 4 bases, and the junction held 8 bases outside the gene matches. CDR3 sequence reads: CASSARAGGQADTQYF. The DNA for the CDR3 is TGTGCCAGCAGCGCCCGAGCGGGAGGGCAAGCAGATACGCAGTATTTT. The variable domain in full, with the rest retrieved from reference TRBV9 and TRBJ2-3, is DSGVTQTPKHLITATGQRVTLRCSPRSGDLSVYWYQQSLDQGLQFLIQYYNGEERAKGNILERFSAQQFPDLHSELNLSSLELGDSALYFCASSARAGGQADTQYFGPGTRLTVL.

This chain uses TRBV6-5 with TRBJ1-6, with 8 bases matching TRBD1. The CDR3 extends over 14 amino acids. V was clipped by 4 bases and J by 9 bases; unmatched bases: 5. Germline lookup yields CDR1 MNHEY and CDR2 SVGAGI. Here the CDR3 DNA reads TGTGCCAGCAGTTCCTCAGGGGGCGGTTCACCCCTCCACTTT. Protein: CASSSSGGGSPLHF.

The genes are TRBV12-5 and TRBJ1-5; 9 bases agree with TRBD1. J lost 6 bases, V lost 5 bases, and 8 bases had no gene match. This CDR3 spans 15 amino acids. Germline V lookup: CDR1 LGHNT, CDR2 FRNRAP. The chain's CDR3 is CASGTGTGTSQPQHF. CDR3 DNA: TGTGCTAGTGGTACCGGGACAGGGACAAGTCAGCCCCAGCATTTT.

The chain recombines TRBV27 with TRBJ1-2; TRBD1 matches at 7 bases. Per germline, CDR1 MNHEY and CDR2 SMNVEV (reference sequence). With V trimmed by 1 base and J by 2 bases, 16 bases remained unmatched. CDR3 length equals 19 residues. The chain's CDR3 is CASSLFVDLRGSGNYGYTF. CDR3 in DNA: TGTGCCAGCAGTTTATTTGTAGACCTCAGGGGGAGCGGCAACTATGGCTACACCTTC.

The CDR3, as DNA: TGTGCCAGCAGTGCCCGGGAGGCACGCACAGATACGCAGTATTTT. Translating it yields CASSAREARTDTQYF. The V call is TRBV2, the J call TRBJ2-3; 7 positions agree with TRBD2. J gave up 1 base and V 4 bases, and 5 bases lay outside the gene matches. CDR3 length equals 15 residues. The V gene's germline CDR1 is SNHLY and CDR2 FYNNEI.

This clone was detected only a few times. The chain carries TRBV27 and TRBJ2-2, with D maybe TRBD2 (6 bases). The V and J ends lost 2 bases and 5 bases respectively, with 18 bases between them. CDR3 length: 17 residues. Germline V lookup: CDR1 MNHEY, CDR2 SMNVEV (reference sequence). The CDR3 loop reads CASSLEFWGVSTGELFF. CDR3 sequence (DNA): TGTGCCAGCAGTTTAGAGTTTTGGGGGGTATCGACCGGGGAGCTGTTTTTT.

This sequence joins TRBV7-8 and TRBJ1-6; unclear D gene. CDR1 is SGHVS and CDR2 is FQNEAQ in the germline V gene. Trimming stripped 8 bases from V and 0 bases from J, with 5 bases between. The CDR3 is made up of 13 amino acids. The CDR3 DNA reads TGTGCCAGCGGCAGCTCCTATAATTCACCCCTCCACTTT. It encodes CASGSSYNSPLHF.

The rearrangement links TRBV6-2 or TRBV6-3 to TRBJ1-1, with D possibly being TRBD1 (5 bases). The CDR3 has 17 residues. CDR1 is MNHEY and CDR2 is SVGEGT in the germline V gene. V was cut by 0 bases and J by 1 base, with 15 bases left in between. Here the CDR3 DNA reads TGTGCCAGCAGTTACTCCTCGGGGGGTAGAGGGAACACTGAAGCTTTCTTT. This sequence encodes CASSYSSGGRGNTEAFF.

V gene TRBV2 combines with J gene TRBJ2-1; D gene unclear. V was cut by 6 bases and J by 7 bases, with 10 bases left in between. This CDR3 region has 12 residues. Per the germline V gene, CDR1 is SNHLY and CDR2 is FYNNEI. CDR3: CASRGTGNEQFF. CDR3 sequence (DNA): TGTGCCAGCAGAGGAACGGGTAATGAGCAGTTCTTC. Full variable domain (missing parts from reference TRBV2 and TRBJ2-1): EPEVTQTPSHQVTQMGQEVILRCVPISNHLYFYWYRQILGQKVEFLVSFYNNEISEKSEIFDDQFSVERPDGSNFTLKIRSTKLEDSAMYFCASRGTGNEQFFGPGTRLTVL.

The V gene is TRBV5-1, the J gene TRBJ2-3; no clear D gene. The CDR3 contains 15 residues. V was shortened by 4 bases and J by 0 bases, with 12 bases between the two germline ends. Per germline, CDR1 SGHRS and CDR2 YFSETQ. CDR3 amino acids: CASSPGAGSTDTQYF. The CDR3 region has the DNA TGCGCCAGCAGCCCCGGAGCAGGAAGCACAGATACGCAGTATTTT.

The count of this clone is one. This chain joins TRBV3-1 (or the pseudogene TRBV3-2) and TRBJ1-6; D unclear. The germline V and J ends were trimmed by 4 bases and 4 bases, with 5 bases remaining between them. The CDR3 spans 13 residues. Germline loops: CDR1 LGHDT, CDR2 YNNKEL (reference sequence). The CDR3 sequence: CASSLGYNSPLHF. The DNA for the CDR3 is TGTGCCAGCAGCCTGGGGTATAATTCACCCCTCCACTTT.

The chain recombines TRBV3-1 (or the pseudogene TRBV3-2) with TRBJ2-1; a weak D match, TRBD1 (6 bases). This CDR3 has 14 residues. V lost 5 bases to trimming and J lost 6 bases, with 14 bases between them. CDR1 is LGHDT, CDR2 YNNKEL, per germline (reference sequence). CDR3 loop: CASSTGPNSNEQFF. In DNA, the CDR3 is TGTGCCAGCAGCACAGGGCCCAATTCCAATGAGCAGTTCTTC.